These 19 T cell receptor beta chains came from one sample sequenced in a study of T cells in Graves' hyperthyroidism and ophthalmopathy. Template material for amplifying TCR beta CDR3 regions consisted of RNA transcripts. The HTBI primer set drove a first-round RT-PCR of the TCR CDR3. In TCRdb, the multiplex PCR reads were re-called with MiXCR into one record per CDR3 protein. The sample consists of about 400,000 distinct CDR3 sequences, 15% to 19% of them appearing once. The sequencing sample was made of blood. The source of these receptors is a woman aged 18-29 years with Graves' hyperthyroidism that later progressed to Graves' ophthalmopathy.

The chain uses TRBV30 and TRBJ2-1, with 10 bases matching TRBD2. Trimming took 4 bases from V and 6 from J; bases not matched to a gene: 9. The CDR3 totals 15 residues. Germline lookup yields CDR1 GTSNPN and CDR2 SVGIG (reference sequence). The DNA for the CDR3 is TGTGCCTGGACGGCCGGGACTAGCGACCTCAATGAGCAGTTCTTC. Translation: CAWTAGTSDLNEQFF.

This clonotype was observed at least ten times. This chain uses TRBV27 with TRBJ2-7; TRBD1 or TRBD2 may be the D gene (5 bases each). Trimming took 4 bases from V and 0 from J, leaving 19 bases between them. Germline CDR1 reads MNHEY; CDR2 reads SMNVEV (reference sequence). The CDR3 contains 17 residues. The CDR3 reads CASSWGIGTQGSYEQYF. The CDR3 DNA reads as TGTGCCAGCAGTTGGGGTATTGGGACCCAGGGCTCCTACGAGCAGTACTTC.

This clonotype was counted at least ten times. V is TRBV2 and J is TRBJ2-7, with 8 bases identical to TRBD1. This CDR3 has 12 amino acids. The V segment lost 4 bases and the J segment 7 bases; nucleotides outside the gene matches: 3. Germline-derived CDR1 and CDR2 are SNHLY and FYNNEI. The CDR3 DNA follows: TGTGCCAGCAGTGCAGGGGGCGAAGAGCAGTACTTC. It is translated as CASSAGGEEQYF.

A few counts support this clonotype. The rearrangement links TRBV6-2 or TRBV6-3 to TRBJ2-1; 7 bases are a match to TRBD2. Germline loops: CDR1 MNHEY, CDR2 SVGEGT. The CDR3 length is 19 residues. With V trimmed by 2 bases and J by 0 bases, 13 bases remained unmatched. CDR3: CASSYGGTSVFSSYNEQFF. The CDR3 DNA sequence: TGTGCCAGCAGTTACGGGGGAACTAGCGTATTCAGCTCCTACAATGAGCAGTTCTTC.

For the CDR3, the DNA is TGTGCCAGCAGCCAAAACCAGCCAGGGATCGGAGGTGAAGCTTTCTTT. Translation: CASSQNQPGIGGEAFF. The V and J genes are TRBV3-2 and TRBJ1-1; the tabulated D call, TRBD1, remains unverified against the DNA. TRBV3-2 is a documented pseudogene. This CDR3 spans 16 amino acids.

The chain employs TRBV7-2 and TRBJ2-5; TRBD2 matches 10 bases. This CDR3 spans 17 amino acids. Germline V CDR1 and CDR2: SGHTA, FQGNSA. Trimming removed 1 base from V and 3 bases from J; junction bases left unmatched: 8. This CDR3 is CASSLGSGLADEETQYF. CDR3 DNA sequence: TGTGCCAGCAGCTTAGGCTCTGGACTAGCGGACGAAGAGACCCAGTACTTC.

There are many counts of this clonotype. This chain joins TRBV20-1 and TRBJ2-5, with D tentatively TRBD2 (5 bases). The CDR3 has 12 residues. V was cut by 2 bases and J by 4 bases, with 8 bases left in between. Per the germline V gene, CDR1 is DFQATT and CDR2 is SNEGSKA (reference sequence). Written as DNA, the CDR3 is TGCAGTGCTAGATTTCGGGGAGAGACCCAGTACTTC. It translates to CSARFRGETQYF.

A few counts support this clonotype. The chain recombines TRBV4-1 with TRBJ2-7, with 12 bases matching TRBD1. Trimming took 1 base from V and 4 from J; bases not matched to a gene: 5. The germline CDR1 and CDR2 sequences are MGHRA and YSYEKL. The CDR3 has 16 residues. CDR3 sequence reads: CASSQGSGQGAYEQYF. CDR3 in DNA: TGCGCCAGCAGCCAAGGATCGGGACAGGGGGCATACGAGCAGTACTTC.

In its sample, this clonotype was seen many times. The chain has TRBV28 and TRBJ1-2, with D unclear. V lost 3 bases to trimming and J lost 2 bases, with 7 bases between them. The CDR3 has 13 amino acids. Per germline, CDR1 MDHEN and CDR2 SYDVKM. This chain's CDR3 is CASSLYLNYGYTF. The CDR3 nucleotides read TGTGCCAGCAGTTTGTACTTAAACTATGGCTACACCTTC.

This rearrangement joins TRBV18 to TRBJ1-1; the D is unclear. V was pared by 6 bases and J by 1 base, with 18 bases between. CDR1 is KGHSH, CDR2 LQKENI, per germline. The CDR3 runs 16 residues. CDR3 protein: CASSPLQTATNTEAFF. DNA for the CDR3: TGTGCCAGCTCGCCCTTACAGACCGCGACGAACACTGAAGCTTTCTTT.

This clonotype was picked up many times. The chain links TRBV2 to TRBJ1-1, with unresolved D. V was trimmed by 2 bases and J by 0 bases, leaving 10 bases between them. The germline gives CDR1 SNHLY, CDR2 FYNNEI. This CDR3 contains 15 residues. The CDR3: CASSERWRVNTEAFF. CDR3 DNA sequence: TGTGCCAGCAGTGAAAGGTGGCGGGTGAACACTGAAGCTTTCTTT.

This clonotype has just a few counts. J is TRBJ1-2 and V is TRBV30, with 7 positions matching TRBD1. The CDR3 spans 16 residues. CDR1 and CDR2 from the germline V gene are GTSNPN and SVGIG (reference sequence). The J segment lost 2 bases and the V segment lost 4 bases, leaving 13 bases of the junction unmatched. Here the CDR3 DNA reads TGTGCCTGGATTCGAGGGGGCCCACCTCAAAACTATGGCTACACCTTC. Amino acids: CAWIRGGPPQNYGYTF.

This clonotype showed up many times. The J gene is TRBJ2-2, the V gene TRBV7-2; D is undetermined. V gave up 0 bases and J gave up 7 bases, with 12 bases separating them. Germline V gene sequence: CDR1 SGHTA, CDR2 FQGNSA. This CDR3 comprises 15 residues. The CDR3 coding sequence is TGTGCCAGCAGCTTAGCGCCATTTTTGGGCGGGGAGCTGTTTTTT. Translation gives CASSLAPFLGGELFF.

This chain uses TRBV27 with TRBJ2-7; 10 bases are a match to TRBD2. Losses at the gene ends were 9 bases for V and 2 bases for J; bases not matched to a gene: 13. Looked up from germline, CDR1 is MNHEY and CDR2 is SMNVEV (reference sequence). This CDR3 comprises 16 residues. CDR3 in DNA: TGTGCCAGTGCTGCCAGGCTAGCGGGGGCCCCCTACGAGCAGTACTTC. It encodes CASAARLAGAPYEQYF.

Only a few counts were recorded for this clonotype. This rearrangement joins TRBV6-5 to TRBJ2-5, with D possibly matching TRBD1 (5 bases). The CDR3 runs 13 residues. V lost 3 bases, J lost 6 bases, and 11 bases lay in between. Germline V lookup: CDR1 MNHEY, CDR2 SVGAGI. The CDR3 DNA sequence: TGTGCCAGCAGTTATGGGCAGGGAAAGACCCAGTACTTC. It codes for CASSYGQGKTQYF.

This clonotype was seen a few times. The chain has TRBV12-3 or TRBV12-4 and TRBJ2-1, with 10 bases lining up with TRBD1. The CDR3 totals 14 residues. The V and J ends lost 3 bases and 9 bases, in that order; junction bases with no gene match: 5. Here the CDR3 DNA reads TGTGCCAGCAGTTTTGGGACAGGGGTAGGTGAGCAGTTCTTC. Residues: CASSFGTGVGEQFF.

This clonotype has a count of ten or more. V and J are TRBV7-3 and TRBJ2-1; D is possibly TRBD2 (5 bases). CDR3 length: 12 amino acids. Germline assignment: CDR1 SGHTA and CDR2 FQGTGA. V lost 4 bases and J 9 bases, leaving 10 bases between the germline ends. Here the CDR3 reads CASSSGIGEQFF. DNA for the CDR3: TGTGCCAGCAGCTCCGGGATCGGTGAGCAGTTCTTC.

This clonotype occurred many times. The chain uses TRBV11-2 and TRBJ2-2; 9 bases are a match to TRBD2. CDR1 is SGHAT and CDR2 is FQNNGV in the germline V gene. The CDR3 covers 17 residues. The J segment lost 5 bases and the V segment lost 0 bases, leaving 7 bases of the junction unmatched. CDR3 sequence (DNA): TGTGCCAGCAGCTTAGATCTGACTAGCGGACCTACCGGGGAGCTGTTTTTT. Its protein is CASSLDLTSGPTGELFF.

V gene TRBV7-8 combines with J gene TRBJ2-7, with 9 bases identical to TRBD2. Germline-derived CDR1 and CDR2 are SGHVS and FQNEAQ. The CDR3 contains 16 residues. V trimming: 1 base; J trimming: 0 bases; junction bases outside the gene matches: 4. Written as DNA, the CDR3 is TGTGCCAGCAGCTTAGAACAGCGGGAGGCCTCCTACGAGCAGTACTTC. Protein product: CASSLEQREASYEQYF.